These 23 T cell receptor beta chains came from one sample sequenced in a study of blood T cell repertoires in COVID-19. This table comes from immunoSEQ multiplex PCR, and its TCRdb copy is limited to in-frame clones, with some not included. The sample lists about 310,000 clones, around 87% occurring once. Specimen: peripheral blood. The receptors were gathered from a middle-aged man with active or convalescent COVID-19.

The chain is built from TRBV11-2 and TRBJ2-7, with 7 positions matching TRBD1. Germline values: CDR1 SGHAT, CDR2 FQNNGV. The CDR3 covers 13 residues. V was clipped by 3 bases and J by 8 bases; unmatched bases: 7. As DNA, the CDR3 is TGTGCCAGCAGCTTCACAGGGGAAGACAAGCAGTACTTC. Residues: CASSFTGEDKQYF.

The chain has TRBV19 and TRBJ1-4; D might be TRBD1 (6 bases). Germline V gene sequence: CDR1 LNHDA, CDR2 SQIVND (reference sequence). Trimming removed 7 bases from V and 1 base from J, with 10 bases in between. The CDR3 spans 14 residues. CDR3 sequence: CASNVQGTNEKLFF. As DNA, the CDR3 is TGTGCCAGTAACGTACAGGGAACTAATGAAAAACTGTTTTTT.

This sequence joins TRBV19 and TRBJ2-6; D perhaps matches TRBD1 (6 bases). Germline V gene data show CDR1 as LNHDA and CDR2 as SQIVND (reference sequence). This CDR3 comprises 15 residues. Trimming left V 2 bases short and J 2 bases short, with 7 bases between. As DNA, the CDR3 is TGTGCCAGTAGTATAAGGGGGACTGGGGCCAACGTCCTGACTTTC. Protein product: CASSIRGTGANVLTF.

The V call is TRBV4-2, the J call TRBJ1-4; D possibly corresponds to TRBD1 (5 bases). V dropped 0 bases and J dropped 8 bases, with 13 bases sitting between them. The germline V gene encodes CDR1 LGHNA and CDR2 YNFKEQ. This CDR3 is built from 15 residues. The DNA of the CDR3 is TGTGCCAGCAGCCAAGATGGCAGGGTAGGCGAAAAACTGTTTTTT. As protein: CASSQDGRVGEKLFF.

V gene TRBV11-1 combines with J gene TRBJ2-4; D is uncertain. Trimming took off 5 bases at V and 4 bases at J, with 12 bases between the two ends. This CDR3 is 14 amino acids long. CDR1 and CDR2 (germline): SGHAT, FQDESV (reference sequence). The CDR3 nucleotides read TGTGCCAGCAGCCTAAACGAACCTAAAAACATTCAGTACTTC. Encoded protein: CASSLNEPKNIQYF.

The rearrangement joins TRBV11-2 to TRBJ1-5, with D possibly being TRBD1 (5 bases). With 5 bases removed from V and 2 bases from J, the gap between germline ends came to 10 bases. CDR1 and CDR2 (germline): SGHAT, FQNNGV. This CDR3 spans 14 amino acids. The CDR3 spells CASSPAGGNQPQHF. DNA for the CDR3: TGTGCCAGCAGCCCGGCGGGGGGCAATCAGCCCCAGCATTTT.

The gene calls are TRBV2 and TRBJ1-1; D is unclear. Per germline, CDR1 SNHLY and CDR2 FYNNEI. The CDR3 is 13 residues long. Trimming stripped 4 bases from V and 6 bases from J, with 12 bases between. CDR3 in amino acids: CASSGAVVAEAFF. The CDR3 DNA is TGTGCCAGCAGTGGGGCTGTAGTAGCTGAAGCTTTCTTT. The variable domain in full, with the rest retrieved from reference TRBV2 and TRBJ1-1, is EPEVTQTPSHQVTQMGQEVILRCVPISNHLYFYWYRQILGQKVEFLVSFYNNEISEKSEIFDDQFSVERPDGSNFTLKIRSTKLEDSAMYFCASSGAVVAEAFFGQGTRLTVV.

V usage is TRBV9 and J usage is TRBJ1-3; D uncertain. This CDR3 has 15 amino acids. Germline CDR1 is SGDLS and CDR2 is YYNGEE. The ends were cut back, 0 bases at V and 0 bases at J, with 7 bases in the middle. CDR3 region: CASSVDSHSGNTIYF. The CDR3 DNA reads TGTGCCAGCAGCGTAGACAGTCACTCTGGAAACACCATATATTTT.

The chain is built from TRBV5-1 and TRBJ2-1, with 9 bases aligning to TRBD1. Germline trimming cut 0 bases from V and 2 bases from J; bases unmatched to any gene: 3. The length of the CDR3 is 16 residues. Germline V gene sequence: CDR1 SGHRS, CDR2 YFSETQ. Here the CDR3 DNA reads TGCGCCAGCAGCTTGGGACAGGGGGTAGCCTACAATGAGCAGTTCTTC. The encoded protein is CASSLGQGVAYNEQFF.

The chain combines TRBV20-1 with TRBJ2-1, with 10 bases identical to TRBD2. Trimming removed 3 bases from V and 5 bases from J; junction bases left unmatched: 19. The CDR3 is 19 residues long. Germline lookup yields CDR1 DFQATT and CDR2 SNEGSKA (reference sequence). Written as DNA, the CDR3 is TGCAGTGCTAGTAGCTGGGGGTCTAGCGGGAGTAGGGGGCACAATGAGCAGTTCTTC. As protein: CSASSWGSSGSRGHNEQFF.

The chain couples TRBV10-2 to TRBJ1-5, with D possibly being TRBD1 (5 bases). Trimming pared 3 bases from V and 4 bases from J, leaving 13 bases between. This CDR3 region has 15 residues. Germline CDR1 WSHSY, CDR2 SAAADI. CDR3 residues: CASSDLGRVNQPQHF. CDR3 bases: TGCGCCAGCAGTGACCTGGGCAGGGTTAATCAGCCCCAGCATTTT.

This clone was observed a single time. This chain joins TRBV7-9 and TRBJ2-5, with 9 bases aligning to TRBD2. The germline V gene has CDR1 SEHNR and CDR2 FQNEAQ (reference sequence). V dropped 5 bases and J dropped 5; count of bases not matched to a gene: 3. The CDR3 consists of 13 residues. The CDR3 sequence: CASSVGTSETQYF. Here the CDR3 DNA reads TGTGCCAGCAGCGTCGGGACTAGCGAGACCCAGTACTTC. The full variable domain, rest sourced from reference TRBV7-9 and TRBJ2-5, is DTGVSQNPRHKITKRGQNVTFRCDPISEHNRLYWYRQTLGQGPEFLTYFQNEAQLEKSRLLSDRFSAERPKGSFSTLEIQRTEQGDSAMYLCASSVGTSETQYFGPGTRLLVL.

The V and J genes are TRBV7-2 and TRBJ1-1; the match to TRBD1 covers 7 bases. The CDR3 covers 13 residues. Germline V gene lookup returns CDR1 SGHTA and CDR2 FQGNSA. V gave up 7 bases and J gave up 0 bases; unmatched junction bases: 2. CDR3 amino acids: CASKGQMNTEAFF. The CDR3 DNA reads TGTGCCAGCAAGGGACAGATGAACACTGAAGCTTTCTTT.

The chain uses TRBV30 and TRBJ1-6; tentatively, D is TRBD1 (6 bases). The CDR3 consists of 13 residues. Per germline, CDR1 GTSNPN and CDR2 SVGIG (reference sequence). V lost 0 bases and J lost 7, with 7 bases in between. As DNA, the CDR3 is TGTGCCTGGAGTGTAACAGGGAATTCACCCCTCCACTTT. Translating it yields CAWSVTGNSPLHF.

This clone appeared a few times. This chain connects TRBV4-1 to TRBJ2-7; TRBD1 matches 10 bases. From germline, CDR1 is MGHRA and CDR2 YSYEKL. CDR3 length: 15 amino acids. J gave up 2 bases and V 1 base, and 2 bases lay outside the gene matches. For the CDR3, the DNA is TGCGCCAGCAGCCAAGGTGACAGGGGGCCCTACGAGCAGTACTTC. Translated, it gives CASSQGDRGPYEQYF.

The gene calls are TRBV6-2 or TRBV6-3 and TRBJ2-1; 7 positions agree with TRBD2. CDR3 length: 15 amino acids. The V gene's germline CDR1 is MNHEY and CDR2 SVGEGT. After removal of 5 bases from V and 0 bases from J, the junction contained 4 bases not matched to a gene. The CDR3 loop reads CASSLAASSYNEQFF. The CDR3 nucleotides are TGTGCCAGCAGTCTAGCGGCGAGCTCCTACAATGAGCAGTTCTTC.

The chain employs TRBV9 and TRBJ1-2; perhaps TRBD1 as D (5 bases). Germline V gene sequence: CDR1 SGDLS, CDR2 YYNGEE. The CDR3 runs to 12 residues. V lost 8 bases and J lost 2, with 10 bases in between. For the CDR3, the DNA is TGTGCCAGTAACCAGGGAAACTATGGCTACACCTTC. Translation: CASNQGNYGYTF.

The CDR3 DNA sequence: TGTGCCAGCAGCGCGGAGAGCGGGGGGGAAGGCTACACCTTC. Its protein product is CASSAESGGEGYTF. The chain carries TRBV7-9 and TRBJ1-2; D might be TRBD1 (5 bases). CDR1 is SEHNR, CDR2 FQNEAQ, per germline (reference sequence). CDR3 length: 14 amino acids. V was cut by 5 bases and J by 8 bases, with 18 bases left in between.

The CDR3 DNA reads TGTGCCAGCAGCTCTCGACAGGGGAATCAGCCCCAGCATTTT. Encoded protein: CASSSRQGNQPQHF. V is TRBV7-6 and J is TRBJ1-5, with 8 nucleotides matching TRBD1. Germline-derived CDR1 and CDR2 are SGHVS and FNYEAQ. Losses at the gene ends were 4 bases for V and 4 bases for J; bases not matched to a gene: 3. The CDR3 runs 14 residues.

The chain is built from TRBV11-1 and TRBJ1-1, with D uncertain. Germline loops: CDR1 SGHAT, CDR2 FQDESV (reference sequence). Between the trimmed V and J ends, which lost 2 bases and 10 bases, there was a span of 11 bases. The CDR3 has 12 amino acids. CDR3 amino acids: CASSLTGFAAFF. The CDR3 DNA reads as TGTGCCAGCAGCTTAACGGGGTTCGCAGCTTTCTTT.

The chain links TRBV5-8 to TRBJ2-5; possibly TRBD1 for D (5 bases). This CDR3 comprises 15 residues. The V gene lost 2 bases and the J gene lost 2 bases, with 13 bases spanning the gap. Germline V gene sequence: CDR1 SGHTS, CDR2 YDEGEE. The chain's CDR3 is CASSFPGAGQETQYF. CDR3 DNA: TGTGCCAGCAGCTTCCCTGGGGCAGGTCAAGAGACCCAGTACTTC. The full variable domain, its missing parts supplied by reference TRBV5-8 and TRBJ2-5, is EAGVTQSPTHLIKTRGQQATLRCSPISGHTSVYWYQQALGLGLQFLLWYDEGEERNRGNFPPRFSGRQFPNYSSELNVNALELEDSALYLCASSFPGAGQETQYFGPGTRLLVL.

CDR3 loop: CASSVVGRENTEAFF. The DNA of the CDR3 is TGTGCCAGCAGCGTGGTAGGGAGGGAGAACACTGAAGCTTTCTTT. The chain has TRBV5-6 and TRBJ1-1; D remains unclear. Germline V gives CDR1 SGHDT, CDR2 YYEEEE. The CDR3 runs 15 residues. V lost 4 bases to trimming and J lost 1 base, with 14 bases between them.

This chain joins TRBV7-2 and TRBJ2-7; 7 positions agree with TRBD1. The germline CDR1 and CDR2 sequences are SGHTA and FQGNSA. The V gene end was trimmed by 5 bases and the J gene end by 0 bases; junction bases not matched to a gene: 7. This CDR3 has 15 amino acids. The CDR3 DNA sequence: TGTGCCAGCAGCGCGACAGGGCCCGTCTCCTACGAGCAGTACTTC. Residues: CASSATGPVSYEQYF.